These 12 T cell receptor beta chains originate from one sample sequenced in a study of OX40 agonist ivuxolimab in advanced cancers. Some clones are missing from TCRdb's copy, which holds only in-frame ones; the method was immunoSEQ multiplex PCR. The repertoire has 37,000 or so clones, around 82% of them found once; the top ten carry under 2%. Sequences were derived from CD4+ or CD8+ T cells sorted from blood, sampled in a trial of the OX40 agonist ivuxolimab. Receptors were obtained from an adult with an advanced solid tumor such as melanoma, head and neck, liver or kidney cancer.

The chain carries TRBV29-1 and TRBJ2-1, with D hard to call. CDR3 length: 14 amino acids. Trimming pared 3 bases from V and 0 bases from J, leaving 9 bases between. Germline V gene lookup returns CDR1 SQVTM and CDR2 ANQGSEA. CDR3 in DNA: TGCAGCGTTGACGGAGCGAGCTCCTACAATGAGCAGTTCTTC. It translates to CSVDGASSYNEQFF.

In nucleotides, the CDR3 is TGTGCCAGCAGTAGGGACAGGGGGCTTTTGGAGACCCAGTACTTC. Residues: CASSRDRGLLETQYF. The chain combines TRBV6-5 with TRBJ2-5; 12 positions match TRBD1. V was clipped by 5 bases and J by 5 bases; unmatched bases: 6. This CDR3 is 15 amino acids long. Germline V CDR1 and CDR2: MNHEY, SVGAGI.

The chain links TRBV19 to TRBJ2-1; 8 positions agree with TRBD1. CDR3 length equals 14 residues. From germline, CDR1 is LNHDA and CDR2 SQIVND (reference sequence). V gave up 2 bases and J gave up 7 bases; unmatched junction bases: 4. CDR3 amino acids: CASSIITGGNEQFF. The CDR3 bases are TGTGCCAGTAGTATAATCACAGGGGGGAATGAGCAGTTCTTC. Complete variable domain (other parts from reference TRBV19 and TRBJ2-1): DGGITQSPKYLFRKEGQNVTLSCEQNLNHDAMYWYRQDPGQGLRLIYYSQIVNDFQKGDIAEGYSVSREKKESFPLTVTSAQKNPTAFYLCASSIITGGNEQFFGPGTRLTVL.

V gene TRBV5-1 combines with J gene TRBJ1-1, with 10 nucleotides matching TRBD1. This CDR3 is built from 15 residues. Germline CDR1 and CDR2: SGHRS and YFSETQ. With V trimmed by 3 bases and J by 8 bases, 10 bases remained unmatched. The CDR3 DNA reads as TGCGCCAGCAGCTCCGGGACAGGGGTTGAGGGAGAAGCTTTCTTT. Protein: CASSSGTGVEGEAFF.

The V and J genes are TRBV11-2 and TRBJ2-5; no reliable D call. Germline assignment: CDR1 SGHAT and CDR2 FQNNGV. Between the trimmed V and J ends, which lost 8 bases and 0 bases, there was a span of 13 bases. This CDR3 is built from 14 residues. For the CDR3, the DNA is TGTGCCAGCCGCGCGACCCCGTACCAAGAGACCCAGTACTTC. Residues: CASRATPYQETQYF.

The chain carries TRBV5-4 and TRBJ1-2, with 11 bases aligning to TRBD1. The V gene's germline CDR1 is SGHNT and CDR2 YYREEE (reference sequence). The CDR3 is made up of 15 amino acids. V shed 3 bases and J 6 bases; nucleotides not matched to a gene: 7. This chain's CDR3 is CASSWVPGQGDGYTF. The DNA of the CDR3 is TGTGCCAGCAGCTGGGTCCCGGGACAGGGGGATGGCTACACCTTC. The full variable domain, rest sourced from reference TRBV5-4 and TRBJ1-2, is ETGVTQSPTHLIKTRGQQVTLRCSSQSGHNTVSWYQQALGQGPQFIFQYYREEENGRGNFPPRFSGLQFPNYSSELNVNALELDDSALYLCASSWVPGQGDGYTFGSGTRLTVV.

This chain uses TRBV5-4 with TRBJ2-3; 7 bases map to TRBD1. This CDR3 region has 13 residues. Germline trimming cut 6 bases from V and 6 bases from J; bases unmatched to any gene: 7. Germline V gene lookup returns CDR1 SGHNT and CDR2 YYREEE (reference sequence). The CDR3 sequence: CASTQRQGDTQYF. The CDR3 region has the DNA TGTGCCAGCACCCAGAGACAGGGCGATACGCAGTATTTT.

The chain joins TRBV2 to TRBJ1-3; D is possibly TRBD1 (5 bases). CDR1 and CDR2 (germline): SNHLY, FYNNEI. This CDR3 spans 17 amino acids. V lost 6 bases and J lost 0, with 18 bases in between. CDR3 in DNA: TGTGCCAGCAGGGGGCTTATACGGGCAGGCTCTGGAAACACCATATATTTT. It is translated as CASRGLIRAGSGNTIYF.

The chain couples TRBV27 to TRBJ2-3; 8 nucleotides agree with TRBD1. V shed 4 bases, J shed 8 bases, and the junction held 2 bases outside the gene matches. This CDR3 is built from 12 residues. CDR1 is MNHEY and CDR2 is SMNVEV in the germline V gene (reference sequence). The CDR3 DNA reads as TGTGCCAGCAGTTACAGGGGGGCTACGCAGTATTTT. It translates to CASSYRGATQYF.

The chain is built from TRBV5-1 and TRBJ2-5; TRBD1 or TRBD2 may be the D gene (5 bases each). The CDR3 loop spans 14 amino acids. Trimming pared 0 bases from V and 4 bases from J, leaving 10 bases between. The germline V gene encodes CDR1 SGHRS and CDR2 YFSETQ. This CDR3 reads CASSLGGVVETQYF. The CDR3, as DNA: TGCGCCAGCAGCTTGGGAGGGGTGGTAGAGACCCAGTACTTC.

This sequence joins TRBV9 and TRBJ2-3; D unresolved. V lost 1 base and J 3 bases, leaving 15 bases between the germline ends. The CDR3 sequence is 16 residues long. Germline CDR1 reads SGDLS; CDR2 reads YYNGEE. The CDR3 nucleotides are TGTGCCAGCAGCGTAATGTCTGGAAGCGTGACAGATACGCAGTATTTT. It is translated as CASSVMSGSVTDTQYF.

On this clone itself: Compared with germline, one end of the junction differs, possibly owing to a read error. The V gene is TRBV7-7, the J gene TRBJ2-7; possible D gene TRBD1, 5 bases. CDR3 length equals 13 residues. Germline V gives CDR1 SSHAT, CDR2 FNYEAQ (reference sequence). CDR3: CASSFRQIYEQYF. Written as DNA, the CDR3 is TGTGCTAGCAGCTTTCGACAGATCTACGAGCAGTACTTC.